This TCR beta chain comes out of a study of T cells after yellow fever vaccination. TCRdb re-called the 5' RACE reads with MiXCR, one entry per CDR3 protein. The repertoire has about 300,000 distinct CDR3 sequences, 6.8% of them found once; the top ten carry 18%. Study outcomes and limitations: Post-booster reappearance was seen for most primary-vaccination clones (just over 95% CD4, 85% to 90% CD8).

J gave up 2 bases and V 0 bases, and 6 bases lay outside the gene matches. This CDR3 is built from 17 residues. Germline assignment: CDR1 LGHNA and CDR2 YSLEER. Worth noting for this clonotype: Its antigen is unknown.

The chain joins TRBV4-3 to TRBJ2-5, with 10 bases fitting TRBD2. The sequencing used PBMCs, collected roughly 45 days after the first yellow fever vaccination. This receptor was taken from a man aged 18 to 30 who received the YFV17D yellow fever vaccine. The CDR3 DNA reads TGCGCCAGCAGCCAAGAGAGAGCGGGGGGGCTTCAAGAGACCCAGTACTTC. Protein product: CASSQERAGGLQETQYF.